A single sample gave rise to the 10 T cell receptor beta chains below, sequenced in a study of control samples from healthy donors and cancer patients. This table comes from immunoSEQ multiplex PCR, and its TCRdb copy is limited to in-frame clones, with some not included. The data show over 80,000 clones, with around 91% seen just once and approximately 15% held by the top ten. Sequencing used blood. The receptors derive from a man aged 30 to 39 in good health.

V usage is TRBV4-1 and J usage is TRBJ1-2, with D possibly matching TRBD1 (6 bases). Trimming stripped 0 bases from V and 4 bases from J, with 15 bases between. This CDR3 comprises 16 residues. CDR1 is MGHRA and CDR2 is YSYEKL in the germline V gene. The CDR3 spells CASSQEPGQTIYGYTF. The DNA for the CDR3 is TGCGCCAGCAGCCAAGAACCCGGACAGACAATCTATGGCTACACCTTC.

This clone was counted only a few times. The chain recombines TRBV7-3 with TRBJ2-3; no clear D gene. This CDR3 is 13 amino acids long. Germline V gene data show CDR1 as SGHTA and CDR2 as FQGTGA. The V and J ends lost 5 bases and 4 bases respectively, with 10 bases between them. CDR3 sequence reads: CASSPKAADTQYF. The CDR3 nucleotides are TGTGCCAGCAGCCCCAAGGCGGCAGATACGCAGTATTTT.

The CDR3 nucleotides read TGTGCCAGCAGTTTCCCCGGCACCTACGAGCAGTACTTC. The encoded protein is CASSFPGTYEQYF. The chain has TRBV6-2 or TRBV6-3 and TRBJ2-7; D unresolved. CDR1 is MNHEY, CDR2 SVGEGT, per germline. The CDR3 runs 13 residues. V shed 4 bases and J shed 2 bases, with 9 bases lying between them.

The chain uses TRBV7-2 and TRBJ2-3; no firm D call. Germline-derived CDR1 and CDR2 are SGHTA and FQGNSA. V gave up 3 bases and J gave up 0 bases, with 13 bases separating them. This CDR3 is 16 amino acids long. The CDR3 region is CASSFGRTLSTDTQYF. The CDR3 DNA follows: TGTGCCAGCAGCTTCGGCAGGACCCTTAGCACAGATACGCAGTATTTT.

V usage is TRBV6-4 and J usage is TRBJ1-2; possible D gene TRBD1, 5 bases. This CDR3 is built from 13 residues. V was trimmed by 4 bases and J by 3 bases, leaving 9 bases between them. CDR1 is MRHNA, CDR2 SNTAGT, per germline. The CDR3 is CASSVGTDYGYTF. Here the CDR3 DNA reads TGTGCCAGCAGTGTCGGGACGGACTATGGCTACACCTTC.

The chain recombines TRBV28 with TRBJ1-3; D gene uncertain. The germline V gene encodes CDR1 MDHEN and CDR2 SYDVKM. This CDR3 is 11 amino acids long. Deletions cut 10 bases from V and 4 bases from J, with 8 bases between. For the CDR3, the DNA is TGTGCCACCGAAAGGGGAAACACCATATATTTT. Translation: CATERGNTIYF.

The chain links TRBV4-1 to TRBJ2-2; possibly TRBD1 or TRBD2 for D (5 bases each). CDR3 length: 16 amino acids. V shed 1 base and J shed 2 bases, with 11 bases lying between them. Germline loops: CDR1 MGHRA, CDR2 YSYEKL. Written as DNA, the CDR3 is TGCGCCAGCAGCCAAGTTGGGACGGATAACACCGGGGAGCTGTTTTTT. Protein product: CASSQVGTDNTGELFF.

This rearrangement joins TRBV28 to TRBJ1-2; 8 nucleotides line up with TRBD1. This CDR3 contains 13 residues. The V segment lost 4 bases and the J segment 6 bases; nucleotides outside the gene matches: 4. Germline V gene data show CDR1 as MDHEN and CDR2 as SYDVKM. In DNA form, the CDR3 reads TGTGCCAGCAGTTGGACAGGGCCCAATGGCTACACCTTC. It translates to CASSWTGPNGYTF.

DNA for the CDR3: TGCAGCGTTGAAGATGCATCCTACGAGCAGTACTTC. As protein: CSVEDASYEQYF. The genes are TRBV29-1 and TRBJ2-7; D remains unclear. CDR1 is SQVTM and CDR2 is ANQGSEA in the germline V gene. The length of the CDR3 is 12 residues. Trimming stripped 0 bases from V and 1 base from J, with 4 bases between.

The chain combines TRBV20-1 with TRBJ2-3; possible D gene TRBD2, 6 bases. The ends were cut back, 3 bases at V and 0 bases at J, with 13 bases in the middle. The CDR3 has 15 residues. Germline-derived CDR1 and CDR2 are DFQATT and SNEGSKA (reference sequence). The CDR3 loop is CSASPGEESTDTQYF. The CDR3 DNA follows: TGCAGTGCTAGTCCGGGGGAGGAAAGCACAGATACGCAGTATTTT.